This T cell receptor beta chain was obtained from a study of T cell responses to AZD1222 COVID-19 vaccine. Overall study results and limits: Targets within unmutated variant regions were reportedly found for nearly half of spike-specific TCRs. Among the donors, most were white British and more were female, and clonal diversity was possibly underestimated. Samples come after the peak T cell response, not at day 14.

This CDR3 has 14 amino acids. From germline, CDR1 is SQVTM and CDR2 ANQGSEA. With 4 bases clipped from V and 3 bases from J, the junction kept 3 bases outside the gene matches. TCRdb's copy holds only in-frame clones and misses some; the assay was immunoSEQ multiplex PCR. The sample consists of tens of thousands of clones, 86% of them appearing once. Details on this clone: Its target is unknown.

This receptor was taken from an adult in good health. The chain has TRBV29-1 and TRBJ2-2; 9 bases map to TRBD1. The specimen comprised peripheral blood, sampled on day 0 of AZD1222 vaccination. CDR3 amino acids: CSVVGTGYTGELFF. The CDR3 region has the DNA TGCAGCGTTGTAGGGACAGGGTACACCGGGGAGCTGTTTTTT.